Below, 27 T cell receptor beta chains from the same sample are listed, as sequenced in a study of post-analysis software for immune sequencing data (dated by TCRdb to about 2015). The investigation overall reported the following: Patients showed significantly higher frequencies than controls for a few TRBV segments, among them TRBV5-6, TRBV5-1 and TRBV20-1.

Their antigen targets remain unknown. Preparation of the library involved PCR. The data were produced on an Illumina HiSeq 2500. To reduce PCR and sequencing biases, unique molecular identifiers were built into the TCR beta cDNA libraries. TCRdb trimmed public reads at Q25 via fastp, called clones via MiXCR and kept in-frame beta chains. Rows with a matching CDR3 protein are joined into one entry that keeps the most common DNA and genes. The sample data list hundreds of thousands of distinct CDR3 sequences, and 30% of these were observed just once. The ten largest clones add up to 0.55% to 0.65% of the sample. What was sequenced was blood. All receptors derive from a girl aged 5-17 years with multiple sclerosis.

The gene calls are TRBV9 and TRBJ2-1; possible D gene TRBD2, 6 bases. The CDR3 is made up of 14 amino acids. The germline V and J ends were trimmed by 2 bases and 8 bases, with 14 bases remaining between them. Per the germline V gene, CDR1 is SGDLS and CDR2 is YYNGEE. CDR3 sequence: CASSVGGLAHEQFF. The DNA of the CDR3 is TGTGCCAGCAGCGTGGGAGGTCTGGCGCATGAGCAGTTCTTC.

This clonotype was counted only a few times. This rearrangement joins TRBV3-1 to TRBJ2-2; TRBD2 agrees at 12 bases. Trimming removed 6 bases from V and 5 bases from J; junction bases left unmatched: 4. The germline V gene encodes CDR1 LGHDT and CDR2 YNNKEL (reference sequence). This CDR3 comprises 15 residues. The CDR3 coding sequence is TGTGCCAGCAGTCCCCTAGCGGGAGGGACCGGGGAGCTGTTTTTT. It codes for CASSPLAGGTGELFF.

This clonotype was picked up many times. The rearrangement uses TRBV21-1 and TRBJ2-5; the DNA was not used to check the table's D call, TRBD1. TRBV21-1 is recorded as a pseudogene. The CDR3 has 15 residues. In nucleotides, the CDR3 is TGTGCCAGCAGCAATGACAGGGGGCAACGAGAGACCCAGTACTTC. It yields the protein CASSNDRGQRETQYF.

The J gene is TRBJ2-1, the V gene TRBV20-1; 8 bases are a match to TRBD2. Germline assignment: CDR1 DFQATT and CDR2 SNEGSKA (reference sequence). The ends lost 4 bases at V and 4 bases at J; junction bases unmatched: 9. The CDR3 is 15 residues long. CDR3 residues: CSAIRPGLVYNEQFF. The CDR3 DNA sequence: TGCAGTGCTATTCGGCCGGGACTAGTATACAATGAGCAGTTCTTC.

The chain uses TRBV29-1 and TRBJ1-2; 10 bases agree with TRBD1. V lost 5 bases, J lost 0 bases, and 6 bases stayed unmatched. Germline loops: CDR1 SQVTM, CDR2 ANQGSEA. The CDR3 extends over 15 amino acids. For the CDR3, the DNA is TGCAGCGTTTTGGGGACAGGGGCGCCTAACTATGGCTACACCTTC. It codes for CSVLGTGAPNYGYTF.

This clonotype was recorded a few times. J is TRBJ1-2 and V is TRBV2, with D maybe TRBD1 (5 bases). This CDR3 comprises 14 residues. Germline loops: CDR1 SNHLY, CDR2 FYNNEI. V was cut by 1 base and J by 8 bases, with 14 bases left in between. The CDR3 sequence is CASSEVRGTNGYTF. In DNA form, the CDR3 reads TGTGCCAGCAGTGAAGTTCGGGGGACCAACGGCTACACCTTC.

This clonotype was seen ten or more times. For the CDR3, the DNA is TGCAGTGCTCTATGGAACTACGAGCAGTACTTC. Translation gives CSALWNYEQYF. This sequence joins TRBV20-1 and TRBJ2-7, with D uncertain. Germline-derived CDR1 and CDR2 are DFQATT and SNEGSKA (reference sequence). The V end was cut by 5 bases, the J end by 3 bases, with 8 bases between. The CDR3 contains 11 residues.

The chain uses TRBV5-1 and TRBJ2-7, with D perhaps given as TRBD1 or TRBD2 (5 bases each). This CDR3 is 14 amino acids long. The germline CDR1 and CDR2 sequences are SGHRS and YFSETQ. V shed 0 bases and J shed 5 bases, with 12 bases lying between them. The CDR3 loop is CASSLVRGTHEQYF. CDR3 DNA: TGCGCCAGCAGCTTGGTGAGGGGTACCCACGAGCAGTACTTC.

In the case of this clonotype: At one of its ends the junction is not consistent with the germline gene, which may arise from a read error. J is TRBJ1-6 and V is TRBV4-3; D possibly corresponds to TRBD1 (5 bases). From germline, CDR1 is LGHNA and CDR2 YSLEER. The CDR3 loop spans 16 amino acids. The CDR3 here is CVSSQNRRISNSPLHF. The DNA of the CDR3 is TGCGTCAGCAGCCAAAACAGGCGAATATCCAATTCACCCCTCCACTTT.

The table lists this clonotype with a few counts. The genes are TRBV4-1 and TRBJ1-6; 9 bases are a match to TRBD1. Germline V gene data show CDR1 as MGHRA and CDR2 as YSYEKL. The CDR3 is 15 residues long. J was trimmed by 7 bases and V by 11 bases; bases with no gene match: 12. The CDR3 spells CASTPGTGQNSPLHF. CDR3 in DNA: TGCGCCTCAACGCCGGGGACAGGGCAGAATTCACCCCTCCACTTT.

The genes are TRBV5-1 and TRBJ2-7; TRBD1 matches 8 bases. V dropped 5 bases and J dropped 5; count of bases not matched to a gene: 9. This CDR3 has 14 amino acids. Germline V gene lookup returns CDR1 SGHRS and CDR2 YFSETQ. The CDR3: CASRRGQGSDEQYF. CDR3 in DNA: TGCGCCAGCAGACGAGGACAGGGTTCGGACGAGCAGTACTTC. The whole variable domain, filled in from reference TRBV5-1 and TRBJ2-7, reads KAGVTQTPRYLIKTRGQQVTLSCSPISGHRSVSWYQQTPGQGLQFLFEYFSETQRNKGNFPGRFSGRQFSNSRSEMNVSTLELGDSALYLCASRRGQGSDEQYFGPGTRLTVT.

As regards this clonotype: A read error is possible here, since a much larger clone lies one base away. The chain is built from TRBV3-1 and TRBJ2-7, with TRBD1 as a possible D gene (5 bases). The J call is doubtful: the DNA matches TRBJ2-5 better. This CDR3 is built from 13 residues. Germline V CDR1 and CDR2: LGHDT, YNNKEL (reference sequence). CDR3 coding DNA: TGTGCCAGCAGCCAACAGGGTGGGGAGACCCAGTACTTC. This translates into CASSQQGGETQYF.

This sequence joins TRBV5-1 and TRBJ2-3, with 7 bases matching TRBD1. CDR3 length: 16 amino acids. Trimming cost V 4 bases and J 2 bases; bases outside gene matches: 10. Germline V gene sequence: CDR1 SGHRS, CDR2 YFSETQ. DNA of the CDR3: TGCGCCAGCAGCCTGTCCAGGGGGTCAGTCACAGATACGCAGTATTTT. It is translated as CASSLSRGSVTDTQYF.

Comment on this clonotype: Being one base from a much bigger clone, this may be a read error. The V call is TRBV11-2, the J call TRBJ2-1; D is ambiguous. The CDR3 consists of 12 residues. Germline CDR1 SGHAT, CDR2 FQNNGV. CDR3 residues: CASSLVVNERFF. The CDR3 DNA is TGTGCCAGCAGCTTAGTGGTCAATGAGCGGTTCTTC.

There are a few counts of this clonotype. The chain employs TRBV5-1 and TRBJ2-6, with 7 bases lining up with TRBD1. The V segment lost 4 bases and the J segment 1 base; nucleotides outside the gene matches: 14. The germline V gene has CDR1 SGHRS and CDR2 YFSETQ. This CDR3 is built from 19 residues. The CDR3 sequence is CASSVNSGTVGSGANVLTF. The CDR3 DNA reads as TGCGCCAGCAGCGTGAATTCCGGGACAGTTGGATCTGGGGCCAACGTCCTGACTTTC.

The chain uses TRBV20-1 and TRBJ2-1; 15 bases align to TRBD2. Losses at the gene ends were 3 bases for V and 1 base for J; bases not matched to a gene: 10. The CDR3 covers 19 residues. The germline V gene has CDR1 DFQATT and CDR2 SNEGSKA (reference sequence). The chain's CDR3 is CSASGTSGRLGGSYNEQFF. The CDR3 DNA follows: TGCAGTGCTAGTGGGACTAGCGGGAGGCTCGGGGGGTCCTACAATGAGCAGTTCTTC.

This chain connects TRBV4-2 to TRBJ1-4; the D gene is possibly TRBD1 (5 bases). The V gene's germline CDR1 is LGHNA and CDR2 YNFKEQ. CDR3 size: 16 residues. The V end was cut by 4 bases, the J end by 6 bases, with 18 bases between. CDR3 bases: TGTGCCAGCAGCCTTCCCCGGGCCTGGGGGGATGAAAAACTGTTTTTT. This encodes CASSLPRAWGDEKLFF.

V gene TRBV5-1 combines with J gene TRBJ2-7; perhaps TRBD2 as D (5 bases). V shed 4 bases and J shed 3 bases, with 17 bases lying between them. CDR3 length equals 15 residues. Germline-derived CDR1 and CDR2 are SGHRS and YFSETQ. Here the CDR3 DNA reads TGCGCCAGCAGCCCCCCCGGACCGGGAATCTACGAGCAGTACTTC. Protein sequence: CASSPPGPGIYEQYF.

The V gene is TRBV6-1, the J gene TRBJ1-5; D possibly corresponds to TRBD1 (6 bases). The CDR3 length is 17 residues. V shed 3 bases and J shed 0 bases, with 15 bases lying between them. Germline CDR1 MNHNS, CDR2 SASEGT. The CDR3 spells CASSDYSQGYSNQPQHF. CDR3 nucleotides: TGTGCCAGCAGTGACTACTCACAGGGCTATAGCAATCAGCCCCAGCATTTT.

There are many counts of this clonotype. The J gene is TRBJ1-2, the V gene TRBV29-1; D perhaps matches TRBD1 (5 bases). Germline CDR1 SQVTM, CDR2 ANQGSEA. The CDR3 is 14 residues long. V lost 6 bases, J lost 8 bases, and 22 bases lay in between. This chain's CDR3 is CSVEQLAGIGGYTF. For the CDR3, the DNA is TGCAGCGTCGAACAGTTGGCAGGGATAGGCGGCTACACCTTC.

The rearrangement joins TRBV5-1 to TRBJ2-3; D is perhaps TRBD1 (5 bases). The CDR3 has 13 residues. Trimming left V 2 bases short and J 5 bases short, with 9 bases between. CDR1 is SGHRS, CDR2 YFSETQ, per germline. The CDR3 protein is CASSFGREDTQYF. CDR3 DNA sequence: TGCGCCAGCAGCTTCGGCAGGGAAGATACGCAGTATTTT.

This chain joins TRBV3-1 and TRBJ2-4, with 7 bases fitting TRBD1. Germline CDR1 reads LGHDT; CDR2 reads YNNKEL (reference sequence). This CDR3 has 18 residues. The ends lost 1 base at V and 1 base at J; junction bases unmatched: 10. CDR3 residues: CASSQGASQGMAKNIQYF. The DNA for the CDR3 is TGTGCCAGCAGCCAAGGGGCTTCACAGGGGATGGCCAAAAACATTCAGTACTTC.

The sample holds a few counts of this clonotype. The chain combines TRBV6-5 with TRBJ2-5, with D uncertain. Matching the DNA end better, TRBJ2-7 makes the J call doubtful. CDR1 MNHEY and CDR2 SVGAGI come from the germline V gene. The CDR3 sequence is 12 residues long. The CDR3 region is CASTSTAYEQYF. The DNA for the CDR3 is TGTGCCAGCACCTCCACAGCCTACGAGCAGTACTTC.

A few counts support this clonotype. The rearrangement uses TRBV24-1 and TRBJ1-5, with 9 bases identical to TRBD1. CDR3 length: 15 amino acids. Germline V CDR1 and CDR2: KGHDR, SFDVKD. The V gene end was trimmed by 12 bases and the J gene end by 2 bases; junction bases not matched to a gene: 10. CDR3 in amino acids: CAPVLQGAGNQPQHF. The DNA for the CDR3 is TGTGCCCCTGTATTACAGGGGGCAGGCAATCAGCCCCAGCATTTT.

This clonotype was counted a few times. The chain employs TRBV7-2 and TRBJ2-7; TRBD1 aligns across 7 bases. The junction had 8 bases not matched to a gene; V was cut back by 5 bases and J by 1 base. The CDR3 length is 15 residues. CDR1 SGHTA and CDR2 FQGNSA come from the germline V gene. In DNA form, the CDR3 reads TGTGCCAGCAGCCGATCGGGACAGAATTCCTACGAGCAGTACTTC. It specifies CASSRSGQNSYEQYF.

This clonotype appeared a few times. The chain employs TRBV9 and TRBJ1-1, with TRBD1 matching 9 bases. The CDR3 has 15 amino acids. Germline V gene lookup returns CDR1 SGDLS and CDR2 YYNGEE. J lost 1 base, V lost 4 bases, and 5 bases had no gene match. The chain's CDR3 is CASSPRTGANTEAFF. CDR3 DNA sequence: TGTGCCAGCAGCCCTAGGACAGGGGCGAACACTGAAGCTTTCTTT.

This clonotype has ten or more counts. The CDR3 coding sequence is TGCAGCGTTGCGACGGTACAAGAGACCCAGTACTTC. Translated, it gives CSVATVQETQYF. The rearrangement joins TRBV29-1 to TRBJ2-5; D is unclear. Germline values: CDR1 SQVTM, CDR2 ANQGSEA. The V gene lost 4 bases and the J gene lost 2 bases, with 8 bases spanning the gap. CDR3 length equals 12 residues.